The clone carrying this T cell receptor (beta chain) was recorded a few times. Germline CDR1 and CDR2: SGHAT and FQNNGV. The length of the CDR3 is 12 residues. Trimming removed 6 bases from V and 6 bases from J, with 12 bases in between. Peripheral blood and lesional scalp punch biopsies were taken from alopecia areata patients. Extraction and reverse transcription of RNA yielded cDNA as the sequencing template. Assay used: immunoSEQ multiplex PCR; TCRdb lists only in-frame clones, some missing. The repertoire has 100,000 to 150,000 clones, 45% to 50% of them found once; the top ten carry under 12%. The record originates from a study of CD8+ T cells in alopecia areata.

The sample was NKG2D-low CD8+ T cells sorted from blood. V is TRBV11-2 and J is TRBJ2-7; D is unresolved. The TCR was taken from a human donor with alopecia areata. Here the CDR3 DNA reads TGTGCCAGCAGTTCCCGAGGAACCGAGCAGTACTTC. Translation: CASSSRGTEQYF.